The 5 T cell receptor beta chains reported below all come from one sample, sequenced in a study of response to subunit inactivated influenza vaccine. MiXCR, applied by TCRdb to the RT-PCR reads, yields one record per CDR3 protein. Found here are approximately 530,000 distinct CDR3 sequences, approximately 12% of them singletons; the top ten hold around 14%. The sequencing used PBMCs from blood, collected about 6 weeks after vaccination. Receptors originate from a middle-aged man who received an inactivated influenza vaccine.

This clonotype was detected only a few times. V gene TRBV7-8 combines with J gene TRBJ1-5, with a possible D match to TRBD1 (6 bases). The CDR3 consists of 13 residues. The V gene lost 10 bases and the J gene lost 4 bases, with 14 bases spanning the gap. Germline V lookup: CDR1 SGHVS, CDR2 FQNEAQ. CDR3 sequence: CAIADSLNQPQHF. CDR3 DNA sequence: TGTGCCATTGCGGACAGCCTGAATCAGCCCCAGCATTTT.

This clonotype was counted a few times. The chain has TRBV11-1 and TRBJ2-3, with 9 bases fitting TRBD1. V trimming: 6 bases; J trimming: 1 base; junction bases outside the gene matches: 17. The CDR3 runs to 19 residues. The germline V gene encodes CDR1 SGHAT and CDR2 FQDESV (reference sequence). The CDR3 protein is CASRRTGTGRNHGTDTQYF. The CDR3 region has the DNA TGTGCCAGCAGGCGCACCGGGACAGGGAGGAATCACGGCACAGATACGCAGTATTTT.

A few counts support this clonotype. The rearrangement joins TRBV18 to TRBJ2-7, with 7 bases that match TRBD1. Germline lookup yields CDR1 KGHSH and CDR2 LQKENI. V gave up 1 base and J gave up 4 bases; unmatched junction bases: 4. The CDR3 loop spans 14 amino acids. This chain's CDR3 is CASSPRDSQYEQYF. CDR3 bases: TGTGCCAGCTCACCACGGGACAGCCAGTACGAGCAGTACTTC.

The table lists this clonotype with a few counts. This chain joins TRBV20-1 and TRBJ1-5, with D tentatively TRBD1 (5 bases). This CDR3 spans 15 amino acids. From germline, CDR1 is DFQATT and CDR2 SNEGSKA (reference sequence). The V end was cut by 1 base, the J end by 4 bases, with 14 bases between. CDR3 sequence reads: CSARGAGRGNQPQHF. The DNA of the CDR3 is TGCAGTGCTAGAGGTGCGGGGCGCGGGAATCAGCCCCAGCATTTT.

This clonotype was observed many times. This chain uses TRBV24-1 with TRBJ2-2; 8 nucleotides agree with TRBD2. The junction had 9 bases not matched to a gene; V was cut back by 6 bases and J by 7 bases. The CDR3 sequence is 15 residues long. The germline gives CDR1 KGHDR, CDR2 SFDVKD. DNA of the CDR3: TGTGCCACCAGTTCCAGCGGGAGATCTCACGGGGAGCTGTTTTTT. Translation gives CATSSSGRSHGELFF.